These 14 T cell receptor beta chains originate from one sample sequenced in a study of regulatory T cells in long-lasting Graves disease. Time point noted: persistent/refractory GD, antithyroid drugs over 5 years with positive TRAb. Construction of the TCR library relied on RNA isolated from PBMCs. Both iRepertoire HTBI primers and Arm-PCR of CDR3 regions were used to build the TCR beta libraries. TCRdb analysed the multiplex PCR reads with MiXCR anew, one entry per CDR3 protein. Counted here are roughly 400,000 distinct CDR3 sequences, under 25% occurring once; the ten biggest clones make up around 20%. This specimen was peripheral blood mononuclear cells (PBMCs), taken when the disease was refractory, from a patient treated with antithyroid drugs. These receptors were obtained from a female donor with Graves disease.

This clonotype was seen at least ten times. The rearrangement uses TRBV28 and TRBJ2-4; 8 nucleotides line up with TRBD1. The CDR3 sequence is 14 residues long. Germline V gene data show CDR1 as MDHEN and CDR2 as SYDVKM. V shed 4 bases and J 8 bases; nucleotides not matched to a gene: 7. The CDR3 protein is CASSSRQGRDIQYF. DNA for the CDR3: TGTGCCAGCAGTTCAAGACAGGGGCGGGACATTCAGTACTTC.

The V gene is TRBV29-1, the J gene TRBJ2-5, with 14 bases aligning to TRBD2. The CDR3 length is 14 residues. Germline V CDR1 and CDR2: SQVTM, ANQGSEA. V shed 6 bases and J 6 bases; nucleotides not matched to a gene: 6. CDR3 in DNA: TGCAGCGTAGGACTAGCGGGAGGCTGGAAGACCCAGTACTTC. Amino acids: CSVGLAGGWKTQYF.

This chain joins TRBV25-1 and TRBJ1-5; D may be TRBD1 (5 bases). V lost 3 bases, J lost 3 bases, and 12 bases lay in between. Germline CDR1 and CDR2: MGHDK and SYGVNS. CDR3 length: 15 residues. The CDR3 coding sequence is TGTGCCAGCAGTGAGCCGGGACCGGTCAATCAGCCCCAGCATTTT. Translating it yields CASSEPGPVNQPQHF.

At least ten counts were recorded for this clonotype. The V call is TRBV12-3 or TRBV12-4, the J call TRBJ2-5; D is possibly TRBD1 (6 bases). The CDR3 runs 14 residues. Trimming removed 6 bases from V and 3 bases from J, with 14 bases in between. CDR3: CASSPTRQEETQYF. The CDR3, as DNA: TGTGCCAGCAGCCCGACCCGACAGGAAGAGACCCAGTACTTC.

This clonotype was picked up many times. The J gene is TRBJ1-2, the V gene TRBV10-2; D is uncertain. The CDR3 loop spans 14 amino acids. The germline V gene has CDR1 WSHSY and CDR2 SAAADI. The ends were cut back, 1 base at V and 4 bases at J, with 10 bases in the middle. This CDR3 is CASSELGPGYGYTF. In DNA form, the CDR3 reads TGCGCCAGCAGTGAGTTAGGCCCAGGCTATGGCTACACCTTC.

This sequence joins TRBV2 and TRBJ2-1; 9 bases agree with TRBD2. The CDR3 contains 15 residues. The J segment lost 7 bases and the V segment lost 7 bases, leaving 11 bases of the junction unmatched. CDR1 and CDR2 (germline): SNHLY, FYNNEI. CDR3 region: CASTPRSSGMNEQFF. In nucleotides, the CDR3 is TGTGCCAGCACCCCGCGGTCTAGCGGGATGAATGAGCAGTTCTTC.

V usage is TRBV30 and J usage is TRBJ2-1; D remains ambiguous. CDR3 length: 14 amino acids. CDR1 is GTSNPN and CDR2 is SVGIG in the germline V gene (reference sequence). The V end lost 4 bases, the J end lost 8 bases, and 18 bases lay between the germline ends. CDR3 loop: CAWKAKYSSDEQFF. The CDR3 nucleotides read TGTGCCTGGAAAGCGAAGTATTCCAGCGATGAGCAGTTCTTC.

This clonotype has a count of ten or more. The chain links TRBV5-4 to TRBJ1-2; weak D call: TRBD1 (5 bases). The V gene lost 4 bases and the J gene lost 4 bases, with 14 bases spanning the gap. The CDR3 is made up of 14 amino acids. In germline, CDR1 is SGHNT, CDR2 YYREEE (reference sequence). The CDR3 nucleotides read TGTGCCAGCAGCGACCGGGACCGTCTCTATGGCTACACCTTC. Translation: CASSDRDRLYGYTF.

This clonotype has a count of ten or more. CDR3 amino acids: CASSEAGRFYEQYF. CDR3 DNA sequence: TGTGCCAGCTCCGAAGCGGGAAGATTCTACGAGCAGTACTTC. The chain is built from TRBV7-9 and TRBJ2-7; 7 bases align to TRBD2. Germline V gene sequence: CDR1 SEHNR, CDR2 FQNEAQ (reference sequence). After removal of 8 bases from V and 3 bases from J, the junction contained 10 bases not matched to a gene. The CDR3 sequence is 14 residues long.

In its sample, this clonotype was seen a few times. The chain uses TRBV20-1 and TRBJ2-4, with D hard to call. V was trimmed by 3 bases and J by 4 bases, leaving 4 bases between them. Per germline, CDR1 DFQATT and CDR2 SNEGSKA (reference sequence). CDR3 length: 11 residues. CDR3 sequence reads: CSASWKNIQYF. The CDR3 DNA reads as TGCAGTGCTAGTTGGAAAAACATTCAGTACTTC.

This clonotype was counted many times. This rearrangement joins TRBV30 to TRBJ1-4; 8 nucleotides line up with TRBD1. Trimming removed 5 bases from V and 4 bases from J; junction bases left unmatched: 6. CDR3 length equals 14 residues. CDR1 is GTSNPN and CDR2 is SVGIG in the germline V gene (reference sequence). CDR3 DNA: TGTGCCTGGGAAAGGACAGGGCGTAATGAAAAACTGTTTTTT. This codes for CAWERTGRNEKLFF.

V usage is TRBV6-9 and J usage is TRBJ2-1, with 8 nucleotides matching TRBD1. Germline CDR1 and CDR2: MNHGY and SVAAGI. CDR3 size: 15 residues. The V gene end was trimmed by 4 bases and the J gene end by 6 bases; junction bases not matched to a gene: 8. Written as DNA, the CDR3 is TGTGCCAGCAGTTGGAGGCAGGGGGCTTTCAATGAGCAGTTCTTC. It encodes CASSWRQGAFNEQFF.

This clonotype was seen at least ten times. The V call is TRBV18, the J call TRBJ2-7; possibly TRBD1 or TRBD2 for D (5 bases each). Between the trimmed V and J ends, which lost 3 bases and 4 bases, there was a span of 13 bases. CDR1 is KGHSH, CDR2 LQKENI, per germline. The CDR3 is 14 residues long. CDR3 region: CASSPGGGGYEQYF. CDR3 bases: TGTGCCAGCTCACCGGGTGGTGGGGGTTACGAGCAGTACTTC.

V usage is TRBV7-9 and J usage is TRBJ1-1; D remains ambiguous. Germline CDR1 SEHNR, CDR2 FQNEAQ (reference sequence). The CDR3 extends over 13 amino acids. Trimming pared 7 bases from V and 6 bases from J, leaving 15 bases between. The CDR3 region is CASNRTLPPEAFF. The DNA for the CDR3 is TGTGCCAGCAACAGAACCCTCCCCCCTGAAGCTTTCTTT.